This TCR beta chain was sequenced for a study of blood T cell repertoires in COVID-19. Study details: COVID-19 samples, acute and convalescent, were from the United States, Italy and Spain. Sample material is recorded as cDNA or gDNA derived from T cells, B-cell-depleted T cells, or PBMCs.

V was clipped by 2 bases and J by 6 bases, with 11 bases between them. From germline, CDR1 is LGHDT and CDR2 YNNKEL (reference sequence). The CDR3 covers 14 residues. Study processing details: Reference gene primer amplification yielded estimated nucleated cell counts. The method was immunoSEQ multiplex PCR; TCRdb's version includes in-frame clones alone and lacks a portion of them. Clone size and V and J calls were adopted from that table, with D and trimming inferred from the DNA. The data show more than 95,000 clones, roughly four fifths seen once. The source material was peripheral blood. This clonotype was sampled from a woman between 50 and 59 years old with acute or convalescent COVID-19. The chain combines TRBV3-1 (or the pseudogene TRBV3-2) with TRBJ1-5, with D maybe TRBD1 (5 bases). The CDR3 protein is CASSQNSGAQPQHF. In nucleotides, the CDR3 is TGTGCCAGCAGCCAAAACAGTGGGGCTCAGCCCCAGCATTTT.